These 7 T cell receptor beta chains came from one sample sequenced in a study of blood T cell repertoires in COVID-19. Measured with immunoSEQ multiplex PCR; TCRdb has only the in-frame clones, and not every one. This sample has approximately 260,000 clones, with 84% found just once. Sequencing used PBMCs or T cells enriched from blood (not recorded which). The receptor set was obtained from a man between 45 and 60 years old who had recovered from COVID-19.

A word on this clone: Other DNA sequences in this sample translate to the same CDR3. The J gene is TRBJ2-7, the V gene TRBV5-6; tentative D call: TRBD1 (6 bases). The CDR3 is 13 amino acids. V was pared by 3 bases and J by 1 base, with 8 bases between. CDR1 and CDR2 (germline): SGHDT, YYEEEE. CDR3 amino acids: CASSSGTSYEQYF. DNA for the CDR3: TGTGCCAGCAGCTCCGGGACATCCTACGAGCAGTACTTC.

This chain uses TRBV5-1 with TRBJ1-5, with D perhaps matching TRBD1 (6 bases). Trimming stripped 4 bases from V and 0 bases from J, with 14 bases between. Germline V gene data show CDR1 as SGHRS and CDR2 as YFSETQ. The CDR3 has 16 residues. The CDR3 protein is CASSPGDTLSNQPQHF. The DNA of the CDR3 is TGCGCCAGCAGCCCCGGGGACACCCTTAGCAATCAGCCCCAGCATTTT.

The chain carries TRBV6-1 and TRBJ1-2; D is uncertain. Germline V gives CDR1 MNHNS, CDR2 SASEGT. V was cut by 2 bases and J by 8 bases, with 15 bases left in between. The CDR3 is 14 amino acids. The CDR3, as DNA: TGTGCCAGCAGTGAACTCGAGGGTATGTTAGGCTACACCTTC. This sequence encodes CASSELEGMLGYTF.

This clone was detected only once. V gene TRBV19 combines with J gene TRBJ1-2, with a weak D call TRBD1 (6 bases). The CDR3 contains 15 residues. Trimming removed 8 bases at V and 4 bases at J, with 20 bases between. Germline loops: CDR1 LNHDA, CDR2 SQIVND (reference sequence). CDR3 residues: CASQSRGAFSYGYTF. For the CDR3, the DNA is TGTGCCAGTCAAAGCAGGGGCGCATTTAGCTATGGCTACACCTTC.

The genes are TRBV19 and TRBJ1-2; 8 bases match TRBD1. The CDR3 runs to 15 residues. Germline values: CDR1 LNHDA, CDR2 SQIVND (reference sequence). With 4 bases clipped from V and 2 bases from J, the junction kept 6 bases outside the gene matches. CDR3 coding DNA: TGTGCCAGTAGTAATCCCGGGACAGGCAACTATGGCTACACCTTC. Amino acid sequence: CASSNPGTGNYGYTF. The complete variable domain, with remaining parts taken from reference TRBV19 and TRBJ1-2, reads DGGITQSPKYLFRKEGQNVTLSCEQNLNHDAMYWYRQDPGQGLRLIYYSQIVNDFQKGDIAEGYSVSREKKESFPLTVTSAQKNPTAFYLCASSNPGTGNYGYTFGSGTRLTVV.

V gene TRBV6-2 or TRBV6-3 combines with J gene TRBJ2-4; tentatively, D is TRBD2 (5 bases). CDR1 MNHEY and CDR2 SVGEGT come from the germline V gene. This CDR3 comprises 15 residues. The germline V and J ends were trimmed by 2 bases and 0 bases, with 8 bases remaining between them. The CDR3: CASSYGRLAKNIQYF. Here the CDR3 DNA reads TGTGCCAGCAGTTACGGGAGACTAGCCAAAAACATTCAGTACTTC.

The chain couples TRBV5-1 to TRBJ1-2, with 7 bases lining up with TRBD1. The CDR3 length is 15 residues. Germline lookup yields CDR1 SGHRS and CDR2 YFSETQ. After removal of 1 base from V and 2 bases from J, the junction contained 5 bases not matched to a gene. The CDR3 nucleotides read TGCGCCAGCAGCTTGCAAGGGGACAGCAACTATGGCTACACCTTC. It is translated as CASSLQGDSNYGYTF.